The rows below give T cell receptor beta chains drawn from one sample of a study of T-cell reconstitution after alpha-beta-depleted transplantation in children. TCRdb called the PCR reads again in MiXCR, with one record for every CDR3 protein. The sample gives about 260,000 distinct CDR3 sequences, 6.5% to 9% of which show up once; approximately 6% is in the top ten. This specimen consisted of PBMCs, mostly from graft donor cells, obtained 180 days after TCRalphabeta/CD19-depleted stem cell transplant. All receptors come from a male patient younger than 18 who had a stem cell transplant for acute lymphoblastic leukemia, so the T cells may come from the graft donor. Each CDR3 is given with its conserved first and last residue. A D gene is named only where the DNA matches it firmly. Rows may omit the clone size; those that give it use once, few, many or a size class.

cdr3_nt cdr3_aa d_call j_call clone_size v_call
TGTGCCAGCAGCTTGCAGCGAAACACTGAAGCTTTCTTT CASSLQRNTEAFF - TRBJ1-1 medium-sized TRBV5-6
TGCGCCAGCAGCTTGGATGGTAGCGGGGGTTTTGGACCCCACAATGAGCAGTTCTTC CASSLDGSGGFGPHNEQFF TRBD2 TRBJ2-1 many TRBV5-1
TGCAGTGCTCCCCGACAGGGGGCCCTCTCTGGGGTCAACGTCCTGACTTTC CSAPRQGALSGVNVLTF TRBD1 TRBJ2-6 few TRBV20-1
TGTGCCAGCAGCCAAAGGGTGGGTGAGCAGTTCTTC CASSQRVGEQFF - TRBJ2-1 few TRBV3-1
TGTGCCATCAGTGCCCGGACAGGGCCTAGCACAGATACGCAGTATTTT CAISARTGPSTDTQYF TRBD1 TRBJ2-3 many TRBV10-3
TGTGCCAGTAGTCAACTAGCGGGACCCGCGAACACCGGGGAGCTGTTTTTT CASSQLAGPANTGELFF TRBD2 TRBJ2-2 - TRBV19
TGCGCCAGCAGTCATCGCCTAATGCCCCAGCATTTT CASSHRLMPQHF - TRBJ1-5 - TRBV23-1
TGTGCCAGCACCTTGGACAGCTACGAGCAGTACTTC CASTLDSYEQYF - TRBJ2-7 many TRBV12-3/TRBV12-4
TGTGCCACCAGCAGAAACTACAGGGAGACCCAGTACTTC CATSRNYRETQYF - TRBJ2-5 many TRBV15
TGTGCCAGCAGTTACGGGGAGTCCTACGAGCAGTACTTC CASSYGESYEQYF - TRBJ2-7 many TRBV6-6
TGTGCCAGCAGGCGCCCGGGGGTGCAAGAGACCCAGTACTTC CASRRPGVQETQYF - TRBJ2-5 - TRBV6-1
TGCGCCAGCAAGGCGGGGGGCCTTTACAATGAGCAGTTCTTC CASKAGGLYNEQFF TRBD2 TRBJ2-1 many TRBV5-1
TGTGCCATCAGTGCGGGACAGAGCCAAGAGACCCAGTACTTC CAISAGQSQETQYF TRBD1 TRBJ2-5 few TRBV10-3
TGTGCCAGCAGTCCGCGGACAGGTGGGGAGCAGTACTTC CASSPRTGGEQYF TRBD1 TRBJ2-7 many TRBV12-3/TRBV12-4
TGTGCCAGCAGCCAAGATCCAGGGTCCTACGAGCAGTACTTC CASSQDPGSYEQYF - TRBJ2-7 many TRBV3-1
TGTGCCAGCAGCCAAGATTATGCTGGTGGTAGCGGGTACGAGCAGTACTTC CASSQDYAGGSGYEQYF TRBD2 TRBJ2-7 many TRBV4-2
TGTGCCAGCAGCTTGGGGGACAGGGTTACCTACGAGCAGTACTTC CASSLGDRVTYEQYF TRBD1 TRBJ2-7 many TRBV5-5
TGTGCCAGCAGTTCCGCCGGGAGAGGAGCTTTCTTT CASSSAGRGAFF - TRBJ1-1 many TRBV6-6
TGCAGCGGCTGCGACTCGGGTCGCTACAATGAGCAGTTCTTC CSGCDSGRYNEQFF - TRBJ2-1 many TRBV29-1
TGTGCCAGCAGTGAACGGGGACTAGCACTCAACGAGCAGTACTTC CASSERGLALNEQYF TRBD2 TRBJ2-7 many TRBV25-1
TGTGCCAGCAGTACTAACAATGAGCAGTTCTTC CASSTNNEQFF - TRBJ2-1 many TRBV12-3/TRBV12-4
TGTGCCAGCCGGAGCAACAGGGTGAAATTAGCGGGAGGGCCCGGAGAGACCCAGTACTTC CASRSNRVKLAGGPGETQYF TRBD2 TRBJ2-5 - TRBV27
TGCAGTGCTACGGACACCATCGGGACCCAGTACTTC CSATDTIGTQYF - TRBJ2-5 many TRBV20-1
TGTGCCAGCAGCTTACTTCGGACTAGCGGGAGTTCCGGTGATACGCAGTATTTT CASSLLRTSGSSGDTQYF TRBD2 TRBJ2-3 many TRBV11-3
TGTGCCAGCAGGGCCAGAGGTAGGGACACCGGGGAGCTGTTTTTT CASRARGRDTGELFF - TRBJ2-2 many TRBV28
TGTGCCAGTAGTAACCGCGGGGCCCCCACCTTC CASSNRGAPTF - TRBJ1-2 many TRBV19
TGTGCCAGCAGCCCCATCTATCAGCCCCAGCATTTT CASSPIYQPQHF - TRBJ1-5 many TRBV7-8
TGTGCCAGCAGCTTGTACGGGACAGGAGCCTACGAGCAGTACTTC CASSLYGTGAYEQYF TRBD1 TRBJ2-7 many TRBV7-9
TGCAGTGCTAGGTCCCCCACTAGCGCTTCCTACGAGCAGTACTTC CSARSPTSASYEQYF TRBD2 TRBJ2-7 many TRBV20-1
TGTGCCAGCAGCAAAGCGGGTGGAATCACCTACGAGCAGTACTTC CASSKAGGITYEQYF - TRBJ2-7 many TRBV21-1
TGTGCCAGCAAGTCGAGGGGCTCATACAATGAGCAGTTCTTC CASKSRGSYNEQFF - TRBJ2-1 many TRBV28
TGTGCCAGCAGCTACAGGGGGCAGGGGGAGATTGAGCAGTTCTTC CASSYRGQGEIEQFF TRBD1 TRBJ2-1 many TRBV7-3
TGTGCCAGCAGCTCCCCGGGAGGAGAAAAACTGTTTTTT CASSSPGGEKLFF - TRBJ1-4 many TRBV7-6
TGCGCCAGCAGCCAAGAGACAGGATATCAGCCCCAGCATTTT CASSQETGYQPQHF - TRBJ1-5 many TRBV4-3
TGCGCCAGTCGTCAAACGAGCGGGACGGGAGATACGCAGTATTTT CASRQTSGTGDTQYF TRBD2 TRBJ2-3 many TRBV5-1
TGTGCCAGCAGTTTATACGCGGGAGAAACCTACGAGCAGTACTTC CASSLYAGETYEQYF TRBD2 TRBJ2-7 many TRBV27
TGCAGTGTCGGCGGGAGGGCCTACGAGCAGTACTTC CSVGGRAYEQYF TRBD2 TRBJ2-7 many TRBV20-1
TGTGCCAGCAGTTACTCCGTGATGTCCTACTCCTATAATTCACCCCTCCACTTT CASSYSVMSYSYNSPLHF - TRBJ1-6 many TRBV6-5
TGCAGTGCGAGCCGAATAGCGGGAGGGCCTACGGGAGATACGCAGTATTTT CSASRIAGGPTGDTQYF TRBD2 TRBJ2-3 many TRBV20-1
TGCAGTGCCAGGACTAGCGGGGGGGAGACCCAGTACTTC CSARTSGGETQYF TRBD2 TRBJ2-5 many TRBV20-1
TGTGCCAGCAGTTACCTGGCCGCCAATGAGCAGTTCTTC CASSYLAANEQFF - TRBJ2-1 many TRBV6-2/TRBV6-3
TGCGCCAGCAGGGAGGGTACAACTAATGAAAAACTGTTTTTT CASREGTTNEKLFF - TRBJ1-4 many TRBV10-2
TGCGCCAGCAGCCCGCCGGGACAGGGGGTCACCGGGGAGCTGTTTTTT CASSPPGQGVTGELFF TRBD1 TRBJ2-2 many TRBV5-1
TGTGCCAGCACCCTATCTTGGTTCTCCTACGAGCAGTACTTC CASTLSWFSYEQYF - TRBJ2-7 many TRBV12-3/TRBV12-4
TGTGCCACCAGTGATTTGCTAGCGGGAGGGCCGCGTGAGCAGTTCTTC CATSDLLAGGPREQFF TRBD2 TRBJ2-1 many TRBV24-1
TGTGCCAGCTCACATGGACAGGGGGATTACAATGAGCAGTTCTTC CASSHGQGDYNEQFF TRBD1 TRBJ2-1 many TRBV18
TGTGCCAGTAGCCACCGGGCTAGCGGGAGCCACGAGCAGTACTTC CASSHRASGSHEQYF TRBD2 TRBJ2-7 many TRBV19
TGCAGCGTTGGGGGGCCCCTCTATGGCTACACCTTC CSVGGPLYGYTF - TRBJ1-2 many TRBV29-1
TGCAGTGCTAGCCCCGGGACTAGCCCCTACGAGCAGTACTTC CSASPGTSPYEQYF TRBD2 TRBJ2-7 many TRBV20-1
TGTGCCAGCAGCCTTAGCTTTAGGGCAGATACGCAGTATTTT CASSLSFRADTQYF - TRBJ2-3 many TRBV7-2
TGCGCCAGCAGCCAAGAAGGGACAGGCTACACCTTC CASSQEGTGYTF - TRBJ1-2 many TRBV4-1
TGTGCCAGCAGGGCCGGTGAAGCGGGTTCCTACGAGCAGTACTTC CASRAGEAGSYEQYF - TRBJ2-7 many TRBV6-1
TGTGCCAGCAGTCTCCGGACACCTGGGGCCAACGTCCTGACTTTC CASSLRTPGANVLTF - TRBJ2-6 many TRBV27
TGTGCCAGCAGTTTGTTGCAAATTTCTAGCACAGATACGCAGTATTTT CASSLLQISSTDTQYF - TRBJ2-3 many TRBV12-3/TRBV12-4
TGCAGTGCTAGGACGGGCCTTAGCTCCTACAATGAGCAGTTCTTC CSARTGLSSYNEQFF - TRBJ2-1 many TRBV20-1
TGTGCCAGCAGCAAAGAGAGCGCCCCGCACCGACTAGCCAAAAACATTCAGTACTTC CASSKESAPHRLAKNIQYF - TRBJ2-4 many TRBV21-1
TGTGCCAGCAGCGCCCGGGGGAGGGCAGATACGCAGTATTTT CASSARGRADTQYF TRBD2 TRBJ2-3 many TRBV9
TGTGCCAGCAGCTTGGCCCCCGGGTCCTTCTCTGGGGCCAACGTCCTGACTTTC CASSLAPGSFSGANVLTF - TRBJ2-6 many TRBV5-6
TGCAGTGTTACAGGGGGCCGCTCTGGGGCCAACGTCCTGACTTTC CSVTGGRSGANVLTF TRBD1 TRBJ2-6 many TRBV20-1
TGTGCCAGCAGCCATAAACCCGGGAATACGCAGTATTTT CASSHKPGNTQYF - TRBJ2-3 many TRBV7-6